The 32 T cell receptor beta chains in this list originate from one sample, sequenced in a study of T cell changes during pregnancy in multiple sclerosis. Produced via immunoSEQ multiplex PCR; TCRdb's table is partial and in-frame only. The sample holds tens of thousands of clones, 93% seen once. Source: peripheral blood, taken in the second trimester of pregnancy. Source of these receptors: a female donor with multiple sclerosis, enrolled in a pregnancy study.

The V call is TRBV6-4, the J call TRBJ1-6; a weak D match, TRBD1 (5 bases). The ends were cut back, 7 bases at V and 11 bases at J, with 18 bases in the middle. The CDR3 covers 14 residues. Germline CDR1 MRHNA, CDR2 SNTAGT. CDR3 sequence reads: CASMKGRVVPPLHF. As DNA, the CDR3 is TGTGCCAGCATGAAGGGGAGGGTAGTGCCACCCCTCCACTTT.

The CDR3 coding sequence is TGTGCCAGCAGCTTCGCCACAGGGAAATCTAACTATGGCTACACCTTC. Its protein is CASSFATGKSNYGYTF. The rearrangement uses TRBV7-9 and TRBJ1-2, with D perhaps TRBD1 (6 bases). The V gene lost 3 bases and the J gene lost 0 bases, with 14 bases spanning the gap. This CDR3 has 16 amino acids. From germline, CDR1 is SEHNR and CDR2 FQNEAQ (reference sequence).

The chain is built from TRBV27 and TRBJ2-1; 7 bases align to TRBD1. This CDR3 has 14 amino acids. Trimming at V came to 4 bases and at J to 6 bases, leaving 6 bases not matched to a gene. Germline values: CDR1 MNHEY, CDR2 SMNVEV (reference sequence). CDR3 in amino acids: CASSSPGTANEQFF. The CDR3 bases are TGTGCCAGCAGTTCACCCGGGACAGCCAATGAGCAGTTCTTC.

V usage is TRBV5-4 and J usage is TRBJ2-1; 8 bases map to TRBD1. V lost 2 bases and J lost 4; bases outside the gene matches: 5. Germline V gene data show CDR1 as SGHNT and CDR2 as YYREEE (reference sequence). The CDR3 has 15 residues. CDR3 sequence reads: CASSFPGQEYNEQFF. In nucleotides, the CDR3 is TGTGCCAGCAGCTTTCCGGGACAGGAGTACAATGAGCAGTTCTTC.

V usage is TRBV11-2 and J usage is TRBJ2-1; D gene ambiguous. Germline CDR1 is SGHAT and CDR2 is FQNNGV. This CDR3 has 13 amino acids. The V gene lost 4 bases and the J gene lost 4 bases, with 8 bases spanning the gap. As DNA, the CDR3 is TGTGCCAGCAGCTCGTCCTCTTACAATGAGCAGTTCTTC. Protein product: CASSSSSYNEQFF.

V is TRBV18 and J is TRBJ2-2, with D possibly TRBD2 on 5 matching bases. This CDR3 is built from 15 residues. Germline-derived CDR1 and CDR2 are KGHSH and LQKENI. Trimming took off 2 bases at V and 0 bases at J, with 7 bases between the two ends. The CDR3 nucleotides read TGTGCCAGCTCACCATTGACTACGAACACCGGGGAGCTGTTTTTT. Translated, it gives CASSPLTTNTGELFF.

This clone was observed once. The rearrangement uses TRBV11-2 and TRBJ2-7, with TRBD1 as a possible D gene (5 bases). Germline CDR1 SGHAT, CDR2 FQNNGV. The germline V and J ends were trimmed by 5 bases and 7 bases, with 15 bases remaining between them. This CDR3 is 13 amino acids long. DNA of the CDR3: TGTGCCAGCAGCACGGTAGGACAAGCAGAGCAGTACTTC. This sequence encodes CASSTVGQAEQYF.

The rearrangement joins TRBV7-9 to TRBJ1-4; 8 bases match TRBD1. The V gene's germline CDR1 is SEHNR and CDR2 FQNEAQ (reference sequence). The CDR3 consists of 15 residues. Trimming at V came to 5 bases and at J to 7 bases, leaving 9 bases not matched to a gene. The DNA of the CDR3 is TGTGCCAGCAGCCCCCAGACAGGGGTGGCTGAAAAACTGTTTTTT. This gives the protein CASSPQTGVAEKLFF.

The rearrangement joins TRBV10-3 to TRBJ2-7; 11 nucleotides agree with TRBD2. This CDR3 has 14 amino acids. Germline V gene sequence: CDR1 ENHRY, CDR2 SYGVKD. V lost 10 bases, J lost 5 bases, and 10 bases stayed unmatched. The CDR3 DNA sequence: TGTGCCACAATACTAGCGGGAGTCCCCCACGAGCAGTACTTC. As protein: CATILAGVPHEQYF.

This clone showed up just once. Germline is not matched at one junction end, which may reflect a read error. The rearrangement uses TRBV5-8 and TRBJ2-1; 8 nucleotides align to TRBD2. The CDR3 runs to 11 residues. CDR1 and CDR2 from the germline V gene are SGHTS and YDEGEE. The chain's CDR3 is CASSLAAGAVF. For the CDR3, the DNA is TGTGCCAGCAGCTTGGCAGCGGGGGCGGTCTTC.

The chain is built from TRBV30 and TRBJ1-5; D remains ambiguous. CDR3 length: 13 amino acids. Germline V CDR1 and CDR2: GTSNPN, SVGIG (reference sequence). The germline V and J ends were trimmed by 5 bases and 1 base, with 9 bases remaining between them. In DNA, the CDR3 is TGTGCCTGGGCTAGAGACAGCAATCAGCCCCAGCATTTT. This codes for CAWARDSNQPQHF.

This chain connects TRBV6-5 to TRBJ1-5; D is unclear. The germline V and J ends were trimmed by 5 bases and 7 bases, with 12 bases remaining between them. Germline values: CDR1 MNHEY, CDR2 SVGAGI. The CDR3 sequence is 13 residues long. The CDR3 nucleotides read TGTGCCAGCAGTCCACCCGGAGGACAGCCCCAGCATTTT. Protein: CASSPPGGQPQHF.

The rearrangement links TRBV4-1 to TRBJ1-2; 8 bases agree with TRBD1. The CDR3 contains 19 residues. Germline-derived CDR1 and CDR2 are MGHRA and YSYEKL. J gave up 6 bases and V 0 bases, and 18 bases lay outside the gene matches. DNA of the CDR3: TGCGCCAGCAGCCAAGATCCCCGCGGGACAGGTAGGGTTTACGATGGCTACACCTTC. The encoded protein is CASSQDPRGTGRVYDGYTF.

The CDR3 nucleotides are TGTGCCAGCAGCTCCGGGGGGGCAGGGGCACTTGGCTACACCTTC. Translation gives CASSSGGAGALGYTF. V is TRBV5-4 and J is TRBJ1-2; the D gene is possibly TRBD1 (6 bases). The CDR3 is made up of 15 amino acids. Trimming stripped 3 bases from V and 7 bases from J, with 19 bases between. Germline CDR1 SGHNT, CDR2 YYREEE (reference sequence). Full variable domain (rest looked up from reference TRBV5-4 and TRBJ1-2): ETGVTQSPTHLIKTRGQQVTLRCSSQSGHNTVSWYQQALGQGPQFIFQYYREEENGRGNFPPRFSGLQFPNYSSELNVNALELDDSALYLCASSSGGAGALGYTFGSGTRLTVV.

The chain carries TRBV5-4 and TRBJ1-4, with TRBD1 as a possible D gene (6 bases). In germline, CDR1 is SGHNT, CDR2 YYREEE (reference sequence). V was pared by 1 base and J by 6 bases, with 13 bases between. The CDR3 has 15 amino acids. This CDR3 reads CASSLWQGGDEKLFF. The CDR3 DNA sequence: TGTGCCAGCAGCTTGTGGCAAGGGGGGGATGAAAAACTGTTTTTT.

This sequence joins TRBV9 and TRBJ2-1; a weak D match, TRBD1 (5 bases). The ends were cut back, 2 bases at V and 2 bases at J, with 11 bases in the middle. Looked up from germline, CDR1 is SGDLS and CDR2 is YYNGEE. The CDR3 contains 15 residues. CDR3 in DNA: TGTGCCAGCAGCGTGCAGGGTGGTGCCTACAATGAGCAGTTCTTC. It is translated as CASSVQGGAYNEQFF.

This clone showed up just a few times. The chain is built from TRBV5-6 and TRBJ1-1; D call uncertain. This CDR3 region has 13 residues. V dropped 0 bases and J dropped 1 base, with 4 bases sitting between them. Germline V CDR1 and CDR2: SGHDT, YYEEEE. Here the CDR3 DNA reads TGTGCCAGCAGCTTGGGTCGGAACACTGAAGCTTTCTTT. Encoded protein: CASSLGRNTEAFF.

The rearrangement uses TRBV19 and TRBJ2-1; 14 bases agree with TRBD2. The CDR3 spans 18 residues. The germline V gene has CDR1 LNHDA and CDR2 SQIVND (reference sequence). The junction had 12 bases not matched to a gene; V was cut back by 4 bases and J by 7 bases. The CDR3 sequence is CASSKGLAGADEENEQFF. The CDR3 region has the DNA TGTGCCAGTAGTAAGGGACTAGCGGGGGCAGATGAAGAGAATGAGCAGTTCTTC.

The chain carries TRBV18 and TRBJ2-3; 8 bases align to TRBD2. The germline V gene encodes CDR1 KGHSH and CDR2 LQKENI. The CDR3 runs to 18 residues. Trimming took 3 bases from V and 0 from J; bases not matched to a gene: 11. CDR3 in DNA: TGTGCCAGCTCACCCTTCATGTTTAGCGGGACTAGCACAGATACGCAGTATTTT. It is translated as CASSPFMFSGTSTDTQYF.

CDR3 amino acids: CSAGVETEAFF. In DNA, the CDR3 is TGCAGTGCGGGAGTGGAGACTGAAGCTTTCTTT. The rearrangement links TRBV20-1 to TRBJ1-1; no firm D call. The V end lost 6 bases, the J end lost 5 bases, and 10 bases lay between the germline ends. The V gene's germline CDR1 is DFQATT and CDR2 SNEGSKA (reference sequence). This CDR3 has 11 residues.

This chain connects TRBV2 to TRBJ1-4, with a possible D match to TRBD1 (5 bases). Germline V CDR1 and CDR2: SNHLY, FYNNEI. The CDR3 runs to 17 residues. V lost 6 bases to trimming and J lost 0 bases, with 17 bases between them. CDR3 nucleotide sequence: TGTGCCAGCAGGGGATCTAGACAGCTTGCAACTAATGAAAAACTGTTTTTT. Translation gives CASRGSRQLATNEKLFF.

V and J are TRBV6-1 and TRBJ1-5; D is unclear. Germline CDR1 and CDR2: MNHNS and SASEGT. The CDR3 covers 12 residues. V was trimmed by 8 bases and J by 6 bases, leaving 11 bases between them. CDR3 coding DNA: TGTGCCAGCGGTGTAACGGGTCAGCCCCAGCATTTT. Amino acids: CASGVTGQPQHF.

This clone was seen just once. The J gene is TRBJ1-1, the V gene TRBV5-1; tentative D call: TRBD1 (6 bases). Germline V gives CDR1 SGHRS, CDR2 YFSETQ. Trimming took 4 bases from V and 7 from J, leaving 14 bases between them. The CDR3 is 13 residues long. The CDR3 nucleotides are TGCGCCAGCAGCCTGGGGGCCGCTCTTGAAGCTTTCTTT. Protein: CASSLGAALEAFF.

The genes are TRBV6-5 and TRBJ2-5; 12 bases fit TRBD2. The CDR3 contains 15 residues. Germline values: CDR1 MNHEY, CDR2 SVGAGI. The trim removed 5 bases at V and 5 bases at J, leaving 6 bases unmatched. The CDR3: CASSPTGLAGETQYF. The DNA for the CDR3 is TGTGCCAGCAGTCCCACTGGACTAGCGGGGGAGACCCAGTACTTC.

The chain carries TRBV5-6 and TRBJ2-6, with D hard to call. Germline values: CDR1 SGHDT, CDR2 YYEEEE. Trimming left V 0 bases short and J 4 bases short, with 8 bases between. The CDR3 spans 15 residues. CDR3 in amino acids: CASSLDPSGANVLTF. Written as DNA, the CDR3 is TGTGCCAGCAGCTTGGATCCCTCCGGGGCCAACGTCCTGACTTTC.

The V gene is TRBV7-8, the J gene TRBJ1-3; D is perhaps TRBD1 (5 bases). The CDR3 runs 15 residues. In germline, CDR1 is SGHVS, CDR2 FQNEAQ. The germline V and J ends were trimmed by 5 bases and 4 bases, with 15 bases remaining between them. The CDR3 protein is CASSQGPFIGNTIYF. Here the CDR3 DNA reads TGTGCCAGCAGCCAGGGCCCATTTATAGGAAACACCATATATTTT.

The chain employs TRBV6-5 and TRBJ1-4; D is unclear. The CDR3 length is 13 residues. The germline V gene has CDR1 MNHEY and CDR2 SVGAGI. Trimming removed 5 bases at V and 8 bases at J, with 12 bases between. The CDR3, as DNA: TGTGCCAGCAGTACCCGTTGGAGGGAAAAACTGTTTTTT. Its translation is CASSTRWREKLFF.

V and J are TRBV6-6 and TRBJ1-2; 8 bases map to TRBD1. With V trimmed by 6 bases and J by 4 bases, 7 bases remained unmatched. Germline CDR1 reads MNHNY; CDR2 reads SVGAGI (reference sequence). The CDR3 loop spans 14 amino acids. The chain's CDR3 is CASRNGQGTYGYTF. The CDR3 nucleotides read TGTGCCAGCAGAAACGGACAGGGCACCTATGGCTACACCTTC.

V is TRBV5-6 and J is TRBJ2-6; 8 bases are a match to TRBD1. This CDR3 spans 19 amino acids. V shed 2 bases, J shed 0 bases, and the junction held 10 bases outside the gene matches. Germline V gives CDR1 SGHDT, CDR2 YYEEEE. The DNA for the CDR3 is TGTGCCAGCAGCTTAAGACCAGGGACAGGTAGCTCTGGGGCCAACGTCCTGACTTTC. This encodes CASSLRPGTGSSGANVLTF.

The rearrangement uses TRBV15 and TRBJ2-5, with 8 bases lining up with TRBD1. J lost 5 bases, V lost 1 base, and 6 bases had no gene match. The CDR3 is 15 amino acids. Germline V lookup: CDR1 LNHNV, CDR2 YYDKDF (reference sequence). In nucleotides, the CDR3 is TGTGCCACCAGCAGAGCCCAGGGGGCGGAGGAGACCCAGTACTTC. It yields the protein CATSRAQGAEETQYF.

This clone has just one count. The genes are TRBV5-4 and TRBJ1-4, with D uncertain. V was pared by 4 bases and J by 5 bases, with 21 bases between. The CDR3 runs 17 residues. The germline V gene encodes CDR1 SGHNT and CDR2 YYREEE (reference sequence). The CDR3 coding sequence is TGTGCCAGCAGCCCAAATAACATATCTATCGGGAATGAAAAACTGTTTTTT. This translates into CASSPNNISIGNEKLFF.

CDR3 sequence: CASSLTSGGNQETQYF. The DNA for the CDR3 is TGTGCCAGCAGCTTAACTAGCGGGGGGAACCAAGAGACCCAGTACTTC. The rearrangement uses TRBV7-3 and TRBJ2-5; 10 bases are shared with TRBD2. The CDR3 runs 16 residues. From germline, CDR1 is SGHTA and CDR2 FQGTGA. J gave up 0 bases and V 0 bases, and 1 base lay outside the gene matches.